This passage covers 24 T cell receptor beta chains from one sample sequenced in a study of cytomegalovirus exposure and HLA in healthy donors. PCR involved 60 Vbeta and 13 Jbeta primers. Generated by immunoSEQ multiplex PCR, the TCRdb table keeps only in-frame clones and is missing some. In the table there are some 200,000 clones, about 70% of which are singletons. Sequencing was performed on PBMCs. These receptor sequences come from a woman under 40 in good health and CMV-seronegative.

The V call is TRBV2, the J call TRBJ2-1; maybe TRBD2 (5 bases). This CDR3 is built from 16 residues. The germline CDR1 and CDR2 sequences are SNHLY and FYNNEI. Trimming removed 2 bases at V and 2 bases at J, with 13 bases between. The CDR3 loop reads CASSEQNSGPYNEQFF. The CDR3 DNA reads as TGTGCCAGCAGTGAACAGAACAGCGGACCCTACAATGAGCAGTTCTTC. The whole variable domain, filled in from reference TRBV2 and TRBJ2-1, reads EPEVTQTPSHQVTQMGQEVILRCVPISNHLYFYWYRQILGQKVEFLVSFYNNEISEKSEIFDDQFSVERPDGSNFTLKIRSTKLEDSAMYFCASSEQNSGPYNEQFFGPGTRLTVL.

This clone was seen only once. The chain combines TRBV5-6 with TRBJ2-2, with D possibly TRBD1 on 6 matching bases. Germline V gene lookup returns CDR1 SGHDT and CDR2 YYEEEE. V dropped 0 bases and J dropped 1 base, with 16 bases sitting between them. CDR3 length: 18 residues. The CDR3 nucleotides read TGTGCCAGCAGCTTGGCCGCAGGGGCCAGGGGGAACACCGGGGAGCTGTTTTTT. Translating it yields CASSLAAGARGNTGELFF.

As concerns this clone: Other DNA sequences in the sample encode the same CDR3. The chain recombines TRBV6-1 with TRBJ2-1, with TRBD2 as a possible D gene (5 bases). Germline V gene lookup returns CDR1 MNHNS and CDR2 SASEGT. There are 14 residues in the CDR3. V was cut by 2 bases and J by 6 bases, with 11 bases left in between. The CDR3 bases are TGTGCCAGCAGTGAAAAAGCGGCGGTCAATGAGCAGTTCTTC. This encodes CASSEKAAVNEQFF.

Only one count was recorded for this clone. CDR3 nucleotides: TGTGCCAGCAGCCCTTTCGGGAGGGGGTCGCATGAGCAGTTCTTC. Amino acid sequence: CASSPFGRGSHEQFF. The chain carries TRBV11-2 and TRBJ2-1, with 8 bases matching TRBD2. Germline V gene sequence: CDR1 SGHAT, CDR2 FQNNGV. This CDR3 is built from 15 residues. After removal of 5 bases from V and 8 bases from J, the junction contained 11 bases not matched to a gene.

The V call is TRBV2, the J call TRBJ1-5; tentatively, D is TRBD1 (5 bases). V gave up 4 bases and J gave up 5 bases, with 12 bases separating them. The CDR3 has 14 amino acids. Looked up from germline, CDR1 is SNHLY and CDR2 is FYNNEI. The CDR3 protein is CASSVGVAYQPQHF. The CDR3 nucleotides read TGTGCCAGCAGTGTAGGGGTTGCCTATCAGCCCCAGCATTTT.

The CDR3 spells CASRPAWRQGDEQFF. The CDR3 DNA reads TGTGCCAGCAGGCCCGCCTGGCGACAAGGGGATGAGCAGTTCTTC. The chain is built from TRBV28 and TRBJ2-1; a possible D gene is TRBD1 (5 bases). This CDR3 region has 15 residues. Between the trimmed V and J ends, which lost 6 bases and 8 bases, there was a span of 20 bases. Looked up from germline, CDR1 is MDHEN and CDR2 is SYDVKM.

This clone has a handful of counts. The CDR3 DNA is TGTGCCAGCAGCCCCAAGGGGGACCCCTATGGCTACACCTTC. Translating gives CASSPKGDPYGYTF. The chain uses TRBV7-3 and TRBJ1-2, with a tentative D call TRBD1 (6 bases). Germline CDR1 SGHTA, CDR2 FQGTGA. CDR3 length equals 14 residues. V gave up 5 bases and J gave up 4 bases, with 14 bases separating them.

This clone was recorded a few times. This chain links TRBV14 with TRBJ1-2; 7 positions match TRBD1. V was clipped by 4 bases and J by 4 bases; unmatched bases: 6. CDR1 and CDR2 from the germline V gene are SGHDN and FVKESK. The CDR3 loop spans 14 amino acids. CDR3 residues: CASSPTGASYGYTF. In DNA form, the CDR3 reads TGTGCCAGCAGCCCCACAGGGGCATCCTATGGCTACACCTTC. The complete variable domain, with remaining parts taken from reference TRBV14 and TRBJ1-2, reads EAGVTQFPSHSVIEKGQTVTLRCDPISGHDNLYWYRRVMGKEIKFLLHFVKESKQDESGMPNNRFLAERTGGTYSTLKVQPAELEDSGVYFCASSPTGASYGYTFGSGTRLTVV.

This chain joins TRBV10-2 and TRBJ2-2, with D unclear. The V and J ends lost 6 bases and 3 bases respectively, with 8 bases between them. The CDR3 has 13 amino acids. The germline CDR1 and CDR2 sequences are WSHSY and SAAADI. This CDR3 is CASSSPDTGELFF. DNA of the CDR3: TGCGCCAGCAGCTCTCCAGACACCGGGGAGCTGTTTTTT.

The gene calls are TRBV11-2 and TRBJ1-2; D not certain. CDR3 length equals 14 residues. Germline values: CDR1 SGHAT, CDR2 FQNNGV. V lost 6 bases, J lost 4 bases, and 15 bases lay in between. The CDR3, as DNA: TGTGCCAGCAGAACCCGAGGCGGATTCTATGGCTACACCTTC. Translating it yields CASRTRGGFYGYTF.

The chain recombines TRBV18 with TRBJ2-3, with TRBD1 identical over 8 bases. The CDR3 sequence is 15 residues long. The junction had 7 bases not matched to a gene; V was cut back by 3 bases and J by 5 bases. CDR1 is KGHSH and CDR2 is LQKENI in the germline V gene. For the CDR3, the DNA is TGTGCCAGCTCACCGGACAGGGAAGGTGGAGATACGCAGTATTTT. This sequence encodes CASSPDREGGDTQYF.

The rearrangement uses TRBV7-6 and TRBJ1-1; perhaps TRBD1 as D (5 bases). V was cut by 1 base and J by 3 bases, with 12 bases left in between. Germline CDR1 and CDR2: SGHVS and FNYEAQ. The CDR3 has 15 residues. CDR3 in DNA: TGTGCCAGCAGCTTAGTAGCGGGGACCCACACTGAAGCTTTCTTT. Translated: CASSLVAGTHTEAFF. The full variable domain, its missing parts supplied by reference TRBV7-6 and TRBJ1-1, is GAGVSQSPRYKVTKRGQDVALRCDPISGHVSLYWYRQALGQGPEFLTYFNYEAQQDKSGLPNDRFSAERPEGSISTLTIQRTEQRDSAMYRCASSLVAGTHTEAFFGQGTRLTVV.

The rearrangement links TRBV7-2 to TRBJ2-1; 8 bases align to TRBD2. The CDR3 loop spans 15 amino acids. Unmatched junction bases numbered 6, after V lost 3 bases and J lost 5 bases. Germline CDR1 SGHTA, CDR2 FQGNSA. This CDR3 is CASSFKAGENNEQFF. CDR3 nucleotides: TGTGCCAGCAGCTTCAAAGCGGGAGAGAACAATGAGCAGTTCTTC. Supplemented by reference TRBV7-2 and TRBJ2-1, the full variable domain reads GAGVSQSPSNKVTEKGKDVELRCDPISGHTALYWYRQSLGQGLEFLIYFQGNSAPDKSGLPSDRFSAERTGGSVSTLTIQRTQQEDSAVYLCASSFKAGENNEQFFGPGTRLTVL.

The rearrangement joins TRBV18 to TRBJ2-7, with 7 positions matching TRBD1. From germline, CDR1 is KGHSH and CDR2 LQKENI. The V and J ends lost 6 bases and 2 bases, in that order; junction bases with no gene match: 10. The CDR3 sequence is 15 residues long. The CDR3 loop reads CASSSTGERAYEQYF. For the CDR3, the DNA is TGTGCCAGCTCGTCCACAGGGGAAAGGGCCTACGAGCAGTACTTC.

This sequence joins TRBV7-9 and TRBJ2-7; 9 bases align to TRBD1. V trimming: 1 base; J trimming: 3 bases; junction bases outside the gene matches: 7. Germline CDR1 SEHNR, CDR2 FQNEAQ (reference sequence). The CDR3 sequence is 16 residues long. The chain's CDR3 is CASSLVRGQGFYEQYF. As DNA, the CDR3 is TGTGCCAGCAGCTTAGTGAGGGGACAGGGTTTCTACGAGCAGTACTTC.

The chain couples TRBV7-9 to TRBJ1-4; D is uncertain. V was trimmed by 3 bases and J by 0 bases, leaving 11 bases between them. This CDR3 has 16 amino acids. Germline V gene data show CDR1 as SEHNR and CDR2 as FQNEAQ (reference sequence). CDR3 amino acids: CASSFDGGATNEKLFF. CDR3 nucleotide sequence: TGTGCCAGCAGCTTCGATGGCGGGGCAACTAATGAAAAACTGTTTTTT. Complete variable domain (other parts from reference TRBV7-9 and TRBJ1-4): DTGVSQNPRHKITKRGQNVTFRCDPISEHNRLYWYRQTLGQGPEFLTYFQNEAQLEKSRLLSDRFSAERPKGSFSTLEIQRTEQGDSAMYLCASSFDGGATNEKLFFGSGTQLSVL.

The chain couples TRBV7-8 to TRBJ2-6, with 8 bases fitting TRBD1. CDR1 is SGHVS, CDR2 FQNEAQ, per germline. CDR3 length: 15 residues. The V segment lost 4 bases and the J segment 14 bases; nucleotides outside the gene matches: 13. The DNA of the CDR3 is TGTGCCAGCAGCTCCGAAACTGCGGGACAGGTCTTCCTGACTTTC. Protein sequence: CASSSETAGQVFLTF.

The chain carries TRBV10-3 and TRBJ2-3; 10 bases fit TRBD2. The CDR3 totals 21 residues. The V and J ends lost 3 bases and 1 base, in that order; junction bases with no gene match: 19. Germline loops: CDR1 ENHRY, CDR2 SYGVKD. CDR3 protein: CAISDKDGTSEGEGGTDTQYF. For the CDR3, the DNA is TGTGCCATCAGTGATAAGGACGGGACTAGCGAGGGGGAGGGGGGCACAGATACGCAGTATTTT.

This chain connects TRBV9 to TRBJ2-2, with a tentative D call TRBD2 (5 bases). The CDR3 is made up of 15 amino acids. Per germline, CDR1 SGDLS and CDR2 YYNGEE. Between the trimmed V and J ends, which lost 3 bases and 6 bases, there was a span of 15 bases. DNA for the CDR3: TGTGCCAGCAGCGCCCTGAGAGGGTTCGCCGGGGAGCTGTTTTTT. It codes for CASSALRGFAGELFF.

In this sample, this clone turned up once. The CDR3 region is CASSLDRGEQYF. In DNA, the CDR3 is TGCGCCAGCAGCCTGGACAGGGGCGAGCAGTACTTC. The chain carries TRBV5-1 and TRBJ2-7; 9 nucleotides match TRBD1. The CDR3 consists of 12 residues. The germline gives CDR1 SGHRS, CDR2 YFSETQ. The J segment lost 6 bases and the V segment lost 4 bases, leaving 2 bases of the junction unmatched.

The CDR3 sequence is CASRAGLGPGELFF. CDR3 in DNA: TGTGCCAGCAGAGCCGGACTAGGGCCCGGGGAGCTGTTTTTT. This chain uses TRBV2 with TRBJ2-2; 7 bases fit TRBD2. V shed 6 bases, J shed 6 bases, and the junction held 7 bases outside the gene matches. There are 14 residues in the CDR3. CDR1 is SNHLY, CDR2 FYNNEI, per germline.

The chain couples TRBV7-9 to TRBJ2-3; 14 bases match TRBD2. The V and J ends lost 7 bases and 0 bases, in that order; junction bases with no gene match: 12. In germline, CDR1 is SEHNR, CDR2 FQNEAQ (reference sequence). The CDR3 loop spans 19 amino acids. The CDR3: CASNQPGLAGVLSTDTQYF. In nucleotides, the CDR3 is TGTGCCAGCAACCAACCGGGACTAGCGGGAGTGCTGAGCACAGATACGCAGTATTTT.

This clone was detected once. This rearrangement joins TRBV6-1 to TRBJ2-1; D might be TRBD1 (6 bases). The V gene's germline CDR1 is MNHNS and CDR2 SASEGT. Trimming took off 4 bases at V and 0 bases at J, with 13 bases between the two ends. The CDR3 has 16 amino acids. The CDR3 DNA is TGTGCCAGCAGTGCGCGGACAGTGAGCTCCTACAATGAGCAGTTCTTC. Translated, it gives CASSARTVSSYNEQFF.

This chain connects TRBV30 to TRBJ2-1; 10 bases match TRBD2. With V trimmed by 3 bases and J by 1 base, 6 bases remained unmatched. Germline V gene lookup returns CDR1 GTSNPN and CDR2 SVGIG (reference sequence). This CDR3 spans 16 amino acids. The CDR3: CAWRSGRVGSYNEQFF. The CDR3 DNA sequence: TGTGCCTGGAGAAGCGGGAGGGTGGGGTCCTACAATGAGCAGTTCTTC.